This entry lists 25 T cell receptor beta chains sequenced from one sample in a study of T cell responses to AZD1222 COVID-19 vaccine. This table comes from immunoSEQ multiplex PCR, and its TCRdb copy is limited to in-frame clones, with some not included. Found here are under 150,000 clones, over 75% of them singletons; the top ten hold over 3%. Sample: peripheral blood, taken on day 0 of AZD1222 vaccination. Receptors originate from an adult in good health.

The chain carries TRBV24-1 and TRBJ2-1, with D possibly matching TRBD2 (7 bases). In germline, CDR1 is KGHDR, CDR2 SFDVKD. Trimming shortened V by 4 bases and J by 8 bases, and 23 bases separated the two germline ends. This CDR3 spans 17 amino acids. The CDR3 coding sequence is TGTGCCACCAGTGACAGTAGGAGTGGGGGGGCAATAGATGAGCAGTTCTTC. Its protein is CATSDSRSGGAIDEQFF.

CDR3 protein: CASSVIAGRSADTQYF. The CDR3, as DNA: TGTGCCAGCAGTGTTATAGCGGGGCGGTCGGCAGATACGCAGTATTTT. J is TRBJ2-3 and V is TRBV6-1, with TRBD2 identical over 8 bases. Germline V gene data show CDR1 as MNHNS and CDR2 as SASEGT. This CDR3 region has 16 residues. Germline trimming cut 4 bases from V and 4 bases from J; bases unmatched to any gene: 10.

This chain links TRBV27 with TRBJ1-2, with no clear D. This CDR3 comprises 14 residues. With 2 bases removed from V and 5 bases from J, the gap between germline ends came to 12 bases. Germline V gene lookup returns CDR1 MNHEY and CDR2 SMNVEV (reference sequence). CDR3 sequence: CASSLRRVGYGYTF. CDR3 DNA sequence: TGTGCCAGCAGTTTACGAAGGGTAGGGTATGGCTACACCTTC.

The chain employs TRBV7-9 and TRBJ2-5; TRBD2 agrees at 12 bases. This CDR3 contains 17 residues. V lost 1 base and J lost 1; bases outside the gene matches: 4. Germline V lookup: CDR1 SEHNR, CDR2 FQNEAQ (reference sequence). In DNA, the CDR3 is TGTGCCAGCAGCTTAGTACTAGCGGGGGGCAGCCAAGAGACCCAGTACTTC. It encodes CASSLVLAGGSQETQYF.

The V and J genes are TRBV12-3 or TRBV12-4 and TRBJ1-2, with D maybe TRBD1 (5 bases). V lost 5 bases and J lost 6, with 13 bases in between. The CDR3 sequence is 13 residues long. The CDR3 DNA follows: TGTGCCAGCAGTGAACAGGTCCGGGATGGCTACACCTTC. As protein: CASSEQVRDGYTF.

V and J are TRBV9 and TRBJ1-3, with D unresolved. Trimming cost V 0 bases and J 0 bases, with 7 bases left between them. CDR1 and CDR2 from the germline V gene are SGDLS and YYNGEE. The CDR3 extends over 15 amino acids. CDR3 region: CASSVDPDSGNTIYF. CDR3 sequence (DNA): TGTGCCAGCAGCGTAGACCCAGACTCTGGAAACACCATATATTTT.

This chain uses TRBV6-5 with TRBJ2-7; D remains ambiguous. V was pared by 8 bases and J by 0 bases, with 14 bases between. This CDR3 comprises 14 residues. Germline V gives CDR1 MNHEY, CDR2 SVGAGI. In DNA form, the CDR3 reads TGTGCCAGCCCACCCCCAGGTTTCTCCTACGAGCAGTACTTC. This translates into CASPPPGFSYEQYF.

The chain employs TRBV6-5 and TRBJ2-1; possibly TRBD1 for D (5 bases). Germline loops: CDR1 MNHEY, CDR2 SVGAGI. V gave up 8 bases and J gave up 12 bases, with 14 bases separating them. The CDR3 contains 11 residues. This chain's CDR3 is CASAQGLWQFF. CDR3 sequence (DNA): TGTGCCAGCGCGCAGGGTCTTTGGCAGTTCTTC.

The chain carries TRBV7-3 and TRBJ1-3; TRBD1 is a possible D gene (5 bases). Looked up from germline, CDR1 is SGHTA and CDR2 is FQGTGA. The CDR3 is 14 residues long. Trimming removed 3 bases at V and 2 bases at J, with 8 bases between. CDR3 sequence (DNA): TGTGCCAGCAGCTTGGGGGAGGCTGGAAACACCATATATTTT. Its translation is CASSLGEAGNTIYF. Filled out from reference TRBV7-3 and TRBJ1-3, the complete variable domain reads GAGVSQTPSNKVTEKGKYVELRCDPISGHTALYWYRQSLGQGPEFLIYFQGTGAADDSGLPNDRFFAVRPEGSVSTLKIQRTERGDSAVYLCASSLGEAGNTIYFGEGSWLTVV.

This sequence joins TRBV27 and TRBJ2-1, with a tentative D call TRBD1 (6 bases). The CDR3 consists of 14 residues. Trimming took off 6 bases at V and 12 bases at J, with 21 bases between the two ends. Germline lookup yields CDR1 MNHEY and CDR2 SMNVEV (reference sequence). CDR3 protein: CASSPSLVGAGQFF. CDR3 nucleotide sequence: TGTGCCAGCAGCCCCAGTCTGGTGGGGGCGGGGCAGTTCTTC.

This clone was observed a handful of times. The chain is built from TRBV5-8 and TRBJ1-1, with 8 bases fitting TRBD1. V shed 4 bases, J shed 4 bases, and the junction held 12 bases outside the gene matches. The CDR3 extends over 16 amino acids. CDR1 SGHTS and CDR2 YDEGEE come from the germline V gene. The CDR3 DNA sequence: TGTGCCAGCAGCGTACTAGCTCAGGGGGCGATCACTGAAGCTTTCTTT. Encoded protein: CASSVLAQGAITEAFF.

The V and J genes are TRBV7-2 and TRBJ1-1; D remains unclear. The CDR3 consists of 15 residues. Trimming took off 5 bases at V and 1 base at J, with 14 bases between the two ends. Germline CDR1 is SGHTA and CDR2 is FQGNSA. The CDR3 reads CASSLTVWANTEAFF. In DNA, the CDR3 is TGTGCCAGCAGCCTTACAGTTTGGGCGAACACTGAAGCTTTCTTT.

This chain uses TRBV6-2 or TRBV6-3 with TRBJ2-1; D possibly corresponds to TRBD1 (5 bases). Germline V gives CDR1 MNHEY, CDR2 SVGEGT. The V gene lost 2 bases and the J gene lost 4 bases, with 9 bases spanning the gap. The CDR3 has 14 residues. In DNA, the CDR3 is TGTGCCAGCAGTTACCACAGGCCGTACAATGAGCAGTTCTTC. This gives the protein CASSYHRPYNEQFF.

This clone came up a few times. The chain joins TRBV6-1 to TRBJ1-6; no clear D. V shed 2 bases and J shed 10 bases, with 9 bases lying between them. The germline V gene encodes CDR1 MNHNS and CDR2 SASEGT. The CDR3 sequence is 13 residues long. The CDR3 sequence is CASSEWPGSPLHF. DNA of the CDR3: TGTGCCAGCAGTGAATGGCCGGGGTCACCCCTCCACTTT.

This sequence joins TRBV6-6 and TRBJ1-2; the D is unclear. The CDR3 has 16 amino acids. V dropped 5 bases and J dropped 4 bases, with 20 bases sitting between them. The germline V gene has CDR1 MNHNY and CDR2 SVGAGI (reference sequence). The CDR3 reads CASSRTDVGRAYGYTF. CDR3 in DNA: TGTGCCAGCAGTCGTACCGACGTTGGGCGCGCCTATGGCTACACCTTC.

The CDR3 is CASSQDRGGDYNSPLHF. The CDR3, as DNA: TGCGCCAGCAGCCAAGATCGAGGGGGCGACTATAATTCACCCCTCCACTTT. This chain uses TRBV4-1 with TRBJ1-6, with 7 positions matching TRBD1. V lost 0 bases and J lost 3; bases outside the gene matches: 5. The CDR3 covers 17 residues. Germline lookup yields CDR1 MGHRA and CDR2 YSYEKL.

V gene TRBV19 combines with J gene TRBJ2-7; 7 bases map to TRBD1. Germline V gives CDR1 LNHDA, CDR2 SQIVND (reference sequence). The junction had 12 bases not matched to a gene; V was cut back by 3 bases and J by 4 bases. This CDR3 is 16 amino acids long. The CDR3 protein is CASSISGDSIMYEQYF. DNA for the CDR3: TGTGCCAGTAGTATTAGTGGGGACAGTATCATGTACGAGCAGTACTTC.

The CDR3 DNA reads as TGTGCCAGCAGGGTCGACGGGACACCGAATGAAAAACTGTTTTTT. Its translation: CASRVDGTPNEKLFF. The chain is built from TRBV7-2 and TRBJ1-4; perhaps TRBD1 as D (6 bases). V was shortened by 6 bases and J by 5 bases, with 16 bases between the two germline ends. Germline-derived CDR1 and CDR2 are SGHTA and FQGNSA. The CDR3 has 15 residues.

The chain joins TRBV5-4 to TRBJ2-1; TRBD2 matches at 7 bases. This CDR3 is 13 amino acids long. With 0 bases clipped from V and 8 bases from J, the junction kept 2 bases outside the gene matches. Germline V lookup: CDR1 SGHNT, CDR2 YYREEE (reference sequence). The CDR3 is CASSLVTSYEQFF. In DNA, the CDR3 is TGTGCCAGCAGCTTGGTGACTAGCTATGAGCAGTTCTTC.

As to this clone: Relative to the germline gene, one junction end is altered; a read error may explain this. The chain combines TRBV6-2 or TRBV6-3 with TRBJ1-5; 8 bases fit TRBD1. Germline V gene lookup returns CDR1 MNHEY and CDR2 SVGEGT. The length of the CDR3 is 16 residues. This CDR3 reads CASSYWAGGGNQPQHF. DNA for the CDR3: TGTGCCAGCAGCTACTGGGCAGGGGGCGGCAATCAGCCCCAGCATTTT.

This sequence joins TRBV6-2 or TRBV6-3 and TRBJ1-2; possibly TRBD1 for D (5 bases). This CDR3 region has 12 residues. Germline V gene sequence: CDR1 MNHEY, CDR2 SVGEGT. The V end lost 5 bases, the J end lost 4 bases, and 8 bases lay between the germline ends. The CDR3 sequence: CASSQGTYGYTF. The DNA for the CDR3 is TGTGCCAGCAGTCAGGGCACCTATGGCTACACCTTC.

The chain has TRBV2 and TRBJ2-1, with 13 bases that match TRBD2. CDR1 SNHLY and CDR2 FYNNEI come from the germline V gene. The V segment lost 5 bases and the J segment 6 bases; nucleotides outside the gene matches: 4. This CDR3 has 15 residues. CDR3 amino acids: CASSYRTSGGNEQFF. The CDR3 coding sequence is TGTGCCAGCAGTTACAGGACTAGCGGGGGCAATGAGCAGTTCTTC.

The chain recombines TRBV7-2 with TRBJ1-2; 7 positions match TRBD1. This CDR3 spans 14 amino acids. In germline, CDR1 is SGHTA, CDR2 FQGNSA. The ends lost 0 bases at V and 6 bases at J; junction bases unmatched: 4. This CDR3 reads CASSLAPGGDGYTF. CDR3 sequence (DNA): TGTGCCAGCAGCTTAGCGCCAGGGGGAGATGGCTACACCTTC.

J is TRBJ2-3 and V is TRBV5-8, with 14 bases aligning to TRBD2. The CDR3 is 15 amino acids. Germline-derived CDR1 and CDR2 are SGHTS and YDEGEE. The ends lost 4 bases at V and 5 bases at J; junction bases unmatched: 3. CDR3 residues: CASSTGTSGGDTQYF. The CDR3 bases are TGTGCCAGCAGCACCGGGACTAGCGGGGGAGATACGCAGTATTTT.

The chain couples TRBV20-1 to TRBJ2-6; unclear D gene. Germline V gives CDR1 DFQATT, CDR2 SNEGSKA (reference sequence). V lost 3 bases and J 0 bases, leaving 12 bases between the germline ends. The CDR3 covers 16 residues. The CDR3 sequence is CSASWSSISGANVLTF. The CDR3, as DNA: TGCAGTGCTAGTTGGTCGTCTATCTCTGGGGCCAACGTCCTGACTTTC.